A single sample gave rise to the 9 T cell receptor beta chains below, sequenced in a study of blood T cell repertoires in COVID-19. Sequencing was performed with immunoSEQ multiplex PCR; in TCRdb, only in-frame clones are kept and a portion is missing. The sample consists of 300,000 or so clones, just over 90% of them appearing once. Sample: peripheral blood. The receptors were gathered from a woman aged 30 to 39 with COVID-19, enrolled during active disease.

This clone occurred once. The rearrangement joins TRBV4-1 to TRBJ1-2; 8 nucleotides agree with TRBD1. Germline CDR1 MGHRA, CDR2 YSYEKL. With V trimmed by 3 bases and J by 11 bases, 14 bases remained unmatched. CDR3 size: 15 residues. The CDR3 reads CASSHEMGTGLLYTF. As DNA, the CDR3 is TGCGCCAGCAGCCATGAAATGGGGACAGGCCTATTATACACCTTC.

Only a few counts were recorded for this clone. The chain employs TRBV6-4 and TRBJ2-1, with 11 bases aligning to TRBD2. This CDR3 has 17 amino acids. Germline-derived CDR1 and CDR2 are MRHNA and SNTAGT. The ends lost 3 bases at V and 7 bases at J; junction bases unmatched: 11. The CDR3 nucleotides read TGTGCCAGCAGTGATTCCGGGACTAGCGGTGATATGAATGAGCAGTTCTTC. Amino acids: CASSDSGTSGDMNEQFF.

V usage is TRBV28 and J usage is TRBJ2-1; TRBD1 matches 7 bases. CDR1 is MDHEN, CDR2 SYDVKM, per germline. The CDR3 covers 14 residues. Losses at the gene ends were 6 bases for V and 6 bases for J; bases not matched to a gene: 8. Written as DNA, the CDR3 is TGTGCCAGCAGACTCGTCGACAGGGTCAATGAGCAGTTCTTC. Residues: CASRLVDRVNEQFF.

The CDR3 DNA reads as TGTGCCAGCAGCCGCCGACGGGATCTCGCGGGAGCGATCAATGAGCAGTTCTTC. Protein: CASSRRRDLAGAINEQFF. This chain links TRBV14 with TRBJ2-1; TRBD2 aligns across 7 bases. V shed 4 bases, J shed 6 bases, and the junction held 18 bases outside the gene matches. CDR3 length: 18 amino acids. CDR1 is SGHDN, CDR2 FVKESK, per germline.

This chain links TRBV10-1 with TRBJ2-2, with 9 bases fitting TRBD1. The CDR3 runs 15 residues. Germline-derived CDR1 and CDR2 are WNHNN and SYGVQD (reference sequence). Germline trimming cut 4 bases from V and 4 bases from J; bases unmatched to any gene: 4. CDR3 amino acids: CASSANRGPTGELFF. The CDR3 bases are TGCGCCAGCAGTGCAAACAGGGGGCCCACCGGGGAGCTGTTTTTT.

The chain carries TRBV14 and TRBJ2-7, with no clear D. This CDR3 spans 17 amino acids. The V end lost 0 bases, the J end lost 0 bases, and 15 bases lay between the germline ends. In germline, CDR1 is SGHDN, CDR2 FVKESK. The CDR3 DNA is TGTGCCAGCAGCCAAGATGCCGCCTCGGCGGTCTCCTACGAGCAGTACTTC. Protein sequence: CASSQDAASAVSYEQYF. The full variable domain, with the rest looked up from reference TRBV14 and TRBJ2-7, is EAGVTQFPSHSVIEKGQTVTLRCDPISGHDNLYWYRRVMGKEIKFLLHFVKESKQDESGMPNNRFLAERTGGTYSTLKVQPAELEDSGVYFCASSQDAASAVSYEQYFGPGTRLTVT.

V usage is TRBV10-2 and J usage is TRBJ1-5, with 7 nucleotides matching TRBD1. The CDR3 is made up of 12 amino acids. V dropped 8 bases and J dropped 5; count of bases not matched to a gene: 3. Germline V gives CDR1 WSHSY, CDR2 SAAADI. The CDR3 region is CASRQGDQPQHF. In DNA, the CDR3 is TGCGCCAGCCGCCAGGGGGATCAGCCCCAGCATTTT.

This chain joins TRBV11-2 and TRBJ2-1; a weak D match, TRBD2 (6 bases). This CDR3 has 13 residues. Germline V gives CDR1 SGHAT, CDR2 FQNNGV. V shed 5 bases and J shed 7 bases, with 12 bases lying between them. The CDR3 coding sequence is TGTGCCAGCAGCCCCAGACTAGGGAATGAGCAGTTCTTC. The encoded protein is CASSPRLGNEQFF.

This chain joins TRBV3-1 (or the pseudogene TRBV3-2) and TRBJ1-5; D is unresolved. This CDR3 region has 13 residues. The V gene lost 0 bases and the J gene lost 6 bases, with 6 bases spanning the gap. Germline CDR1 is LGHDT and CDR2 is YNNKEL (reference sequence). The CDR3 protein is CASSQEPSQPQHF. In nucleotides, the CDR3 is TGTGCCAGCAGCCAAGAACCTAGTCAGCCCCAGCATTTT.